This paragraph covers one T cell receptor beta chain sequence. Germline values: CDR1 MNHEY, CDR2 SMNVEV (reference sequence). The V end lost 0 bases, the J end lost 1 base, and 10 bases lay between the germline ends. The CDR3 is made up of 17 amino acids. The data were produced by immunoSEQ multiplex PCR, yet TCRdb's version contains in-frame clones alone and is incomplete. The sample consists of about 53,000 clones, approximately 80% of them appearing once. The sample originates from a study of blood T cell repertoires in COVID-19. Source material: peripheral blood. The TCR sequence derives from a human donor in a cohort sampled during active COVID-19. This chain links TRBV27 with TRBJ2-6; D remains ambiguous. The CDR3 DNA follows: TGTGCCAGCAGTTTATCGCGAAGTGTGTCTGGGGCCAACGTCCTGACTTTC. This encodes CASSLSRSVSGANVLTF.